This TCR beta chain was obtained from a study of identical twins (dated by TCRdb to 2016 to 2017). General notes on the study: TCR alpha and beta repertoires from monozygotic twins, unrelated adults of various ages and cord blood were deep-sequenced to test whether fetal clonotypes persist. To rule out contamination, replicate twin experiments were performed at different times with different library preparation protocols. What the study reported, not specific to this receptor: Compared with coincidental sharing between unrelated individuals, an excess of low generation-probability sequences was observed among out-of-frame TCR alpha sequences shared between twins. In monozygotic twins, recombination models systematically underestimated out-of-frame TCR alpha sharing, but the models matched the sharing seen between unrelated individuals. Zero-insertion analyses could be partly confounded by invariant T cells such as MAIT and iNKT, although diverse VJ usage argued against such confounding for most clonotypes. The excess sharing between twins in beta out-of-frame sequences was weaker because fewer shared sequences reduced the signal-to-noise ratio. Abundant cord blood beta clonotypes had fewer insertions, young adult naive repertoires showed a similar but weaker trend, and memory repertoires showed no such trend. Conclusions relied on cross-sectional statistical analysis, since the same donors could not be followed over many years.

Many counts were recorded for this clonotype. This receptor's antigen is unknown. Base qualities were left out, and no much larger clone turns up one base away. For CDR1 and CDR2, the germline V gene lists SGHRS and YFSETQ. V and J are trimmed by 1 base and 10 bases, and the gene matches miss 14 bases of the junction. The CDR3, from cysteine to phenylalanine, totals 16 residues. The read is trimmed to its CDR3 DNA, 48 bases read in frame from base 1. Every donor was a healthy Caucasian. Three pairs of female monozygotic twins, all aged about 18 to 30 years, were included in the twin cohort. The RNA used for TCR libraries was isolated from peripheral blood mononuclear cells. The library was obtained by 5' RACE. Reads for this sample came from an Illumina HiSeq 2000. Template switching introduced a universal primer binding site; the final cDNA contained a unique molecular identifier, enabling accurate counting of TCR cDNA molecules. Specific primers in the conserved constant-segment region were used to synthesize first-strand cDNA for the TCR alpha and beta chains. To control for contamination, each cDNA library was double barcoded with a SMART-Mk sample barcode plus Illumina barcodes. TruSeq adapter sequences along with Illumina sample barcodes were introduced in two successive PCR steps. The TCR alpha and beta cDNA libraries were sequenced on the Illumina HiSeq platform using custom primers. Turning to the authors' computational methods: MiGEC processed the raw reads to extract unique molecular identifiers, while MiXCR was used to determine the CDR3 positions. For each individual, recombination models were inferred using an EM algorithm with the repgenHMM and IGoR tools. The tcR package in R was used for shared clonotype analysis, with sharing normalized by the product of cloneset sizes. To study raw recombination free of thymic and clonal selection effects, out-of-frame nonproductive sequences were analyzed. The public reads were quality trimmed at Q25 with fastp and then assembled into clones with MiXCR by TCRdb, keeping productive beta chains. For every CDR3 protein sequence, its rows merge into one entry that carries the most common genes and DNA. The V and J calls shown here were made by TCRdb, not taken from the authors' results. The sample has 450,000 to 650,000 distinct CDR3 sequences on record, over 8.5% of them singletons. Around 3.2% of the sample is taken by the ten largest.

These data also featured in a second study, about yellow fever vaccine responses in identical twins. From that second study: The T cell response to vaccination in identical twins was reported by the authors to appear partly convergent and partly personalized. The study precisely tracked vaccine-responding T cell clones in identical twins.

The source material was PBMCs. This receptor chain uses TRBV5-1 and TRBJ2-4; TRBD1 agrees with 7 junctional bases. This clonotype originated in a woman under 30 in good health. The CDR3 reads CASSLLGTDFVNIQYF. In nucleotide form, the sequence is TGCGCCAGCAGCTTGCTTGGGACAGACTTTGTTAATATTCAGTACTTC. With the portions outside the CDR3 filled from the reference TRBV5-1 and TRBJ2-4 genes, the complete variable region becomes KAGVTQTPRYLIKTRGQQVTLSCSPISGHRSVSWYQQTPGQGLQFLFEYFSETQRNKGNFPGRFSGRQFSNSRSEMNVSTLELGDSALYLCASSLLGTDFVNIQYFGAGTRLSVL.